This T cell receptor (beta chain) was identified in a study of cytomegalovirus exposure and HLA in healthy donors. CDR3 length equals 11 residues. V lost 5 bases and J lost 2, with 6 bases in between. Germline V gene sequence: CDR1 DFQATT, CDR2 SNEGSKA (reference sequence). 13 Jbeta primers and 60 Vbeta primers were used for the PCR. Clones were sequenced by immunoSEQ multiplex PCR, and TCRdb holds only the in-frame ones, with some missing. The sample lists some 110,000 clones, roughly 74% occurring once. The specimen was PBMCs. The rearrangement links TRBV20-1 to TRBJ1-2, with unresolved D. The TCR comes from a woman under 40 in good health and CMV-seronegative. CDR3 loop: CSAVYNYGYTF. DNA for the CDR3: TGCAGTGCTGTCTACAACTATGGCTACACCTTC.